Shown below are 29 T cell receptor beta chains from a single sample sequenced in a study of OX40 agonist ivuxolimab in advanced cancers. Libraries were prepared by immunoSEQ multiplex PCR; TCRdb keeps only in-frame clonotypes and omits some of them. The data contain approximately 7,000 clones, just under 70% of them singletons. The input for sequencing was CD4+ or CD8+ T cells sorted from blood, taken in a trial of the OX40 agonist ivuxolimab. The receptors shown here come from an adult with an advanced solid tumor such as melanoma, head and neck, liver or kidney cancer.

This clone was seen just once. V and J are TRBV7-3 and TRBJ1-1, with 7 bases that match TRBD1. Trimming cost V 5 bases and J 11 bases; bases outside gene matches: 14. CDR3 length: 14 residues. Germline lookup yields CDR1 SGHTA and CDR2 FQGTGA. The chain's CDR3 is CASSHVTGAQGAFF. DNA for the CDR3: TGTGCCAGCAGCCACGTAACAGGGGCCCAGGGGGCTTTCTTT.

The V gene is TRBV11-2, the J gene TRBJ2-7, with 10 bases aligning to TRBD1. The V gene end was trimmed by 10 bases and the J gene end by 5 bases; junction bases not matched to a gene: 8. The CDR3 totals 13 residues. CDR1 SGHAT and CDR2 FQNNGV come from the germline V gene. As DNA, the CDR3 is TGTGCCACCACGGGACAGGGGATGAACGAGCAGTACTTC. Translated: CATTGQGMNEQYF.

The CDR3 reads CASGLTDSAYGYTF. The CDR3 DNA follows: TGTGCTAGTGGTTTGACCGACAGTGCTTATGGCTACACCTTC. The chain combines TRBV12-5 with TRBJ1-2; D is perhaps TRBD1 (5 bases). The germline CDR1 and CDR2 sequences are LGHNT and FRNRAP. This CDR3 contains 14 residues. Trimming left V 2 bases short and J 5 bases short, with 12 bases between. Variable domain in full (rest from reference TRBV12-5 and TRBJ1-2): DARVTQTPRHKVTEMGQEVTMRCQPILGHNTVFWYRQTMMQGLELLAYFRNRAPLDDSGMPKDRFSAEMPDATLATLKIQPSEPRDSAVYFCASGLTDSAYGYTFGSGTRLTVV.

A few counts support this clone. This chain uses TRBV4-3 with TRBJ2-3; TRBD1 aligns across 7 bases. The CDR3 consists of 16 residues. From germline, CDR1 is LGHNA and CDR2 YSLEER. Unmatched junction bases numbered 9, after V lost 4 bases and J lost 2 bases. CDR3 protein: CASSPAAGGVTDTQYF. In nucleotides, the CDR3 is TGCGCCAGCAGCCCGGCGGCAGGGGGAGTCACAGATACGCAGTATTTT.

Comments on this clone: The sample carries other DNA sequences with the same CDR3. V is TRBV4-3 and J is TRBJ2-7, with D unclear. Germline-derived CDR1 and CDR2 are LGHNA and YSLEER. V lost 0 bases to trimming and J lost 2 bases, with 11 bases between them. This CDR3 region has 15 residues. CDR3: CASSQDLAETYEQYF. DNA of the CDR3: TGCGCCAGCAGCCAAGATCTGGCGGAGACCTACGAGCAGTACTTC.

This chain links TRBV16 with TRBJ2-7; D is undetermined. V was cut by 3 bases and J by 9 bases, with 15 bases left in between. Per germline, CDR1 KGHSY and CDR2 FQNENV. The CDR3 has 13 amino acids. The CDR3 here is CASSHTSSSGQYF. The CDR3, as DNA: TGTGCCAGCAGCCATACGTCCAGTTCGGGGCAGTACTTC.

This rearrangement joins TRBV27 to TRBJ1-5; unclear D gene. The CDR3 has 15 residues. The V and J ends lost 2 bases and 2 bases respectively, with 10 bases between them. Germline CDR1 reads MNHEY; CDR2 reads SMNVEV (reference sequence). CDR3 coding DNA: TGTGCCAGCAGTTTAATAGATGATGGCAATCAGCCCCAGCATTTT. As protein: CASSLIDDGNQPQHF.

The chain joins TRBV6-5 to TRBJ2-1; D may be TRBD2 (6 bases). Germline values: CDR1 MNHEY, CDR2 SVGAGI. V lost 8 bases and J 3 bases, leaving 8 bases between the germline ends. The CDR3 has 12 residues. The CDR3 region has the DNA TGTGCCAGCGGGGGACTCTACAATGAGCAGTTCTTC. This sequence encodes CASGGLYNEQFF.

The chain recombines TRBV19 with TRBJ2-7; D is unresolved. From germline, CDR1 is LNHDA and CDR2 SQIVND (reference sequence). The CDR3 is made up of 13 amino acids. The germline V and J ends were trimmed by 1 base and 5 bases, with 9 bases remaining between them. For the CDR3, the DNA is TGTGCCAGTAGTATAGTAGGGAACGACGAGCAGTACTTC. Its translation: CASSIVGNDEQYF. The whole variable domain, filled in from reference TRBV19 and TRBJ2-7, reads DGGITQSPKYLFRKEGQNVTLSCEQNLNHDAMYWYRQDPGQGLRLIYYSQIVNDFQKGDIAEGYSVSREKKESFPLTVTSAQKNPTAFYLCASSIVGNDEQYFGPGTRLTVT.

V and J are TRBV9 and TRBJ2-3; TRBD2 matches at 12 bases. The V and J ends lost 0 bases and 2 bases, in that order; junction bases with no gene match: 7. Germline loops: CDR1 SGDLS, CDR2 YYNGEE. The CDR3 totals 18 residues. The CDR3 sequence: CASSVGSSGRANTDTQYF. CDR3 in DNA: TGTGCCAGCAGCGTAGGATCTAGCGGGAGGGCTAACACAGATACGCAGTATTTT.

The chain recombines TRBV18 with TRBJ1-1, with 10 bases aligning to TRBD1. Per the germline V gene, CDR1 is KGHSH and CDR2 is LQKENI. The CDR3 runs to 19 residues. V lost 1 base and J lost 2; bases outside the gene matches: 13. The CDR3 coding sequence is TGTGCCAGCTCACCACGCCCGGGGACAGGGGAGTCAACTAACACTGAAGCTTTCTTT. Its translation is CASSPRPGTGESTNTEAFF.

The CDR3 coding sequence is TGTGCCAGCAGTGAAGCGTCCTGGGGACAATCGAACACTGAAGCTTTCTTT. Its protein is CASSEASWGQSNTEAFF. The chain couples TRBV6-1 to TRBJ1-1; tentatively, D is TRBD1 (6 bases). The CDR3 has 17 residues. Germline V gene data show CDR1 as MNHNS and CDR2 as SASEGT. V was pared by 0 bases and J by 1 base, with 15 bases between.

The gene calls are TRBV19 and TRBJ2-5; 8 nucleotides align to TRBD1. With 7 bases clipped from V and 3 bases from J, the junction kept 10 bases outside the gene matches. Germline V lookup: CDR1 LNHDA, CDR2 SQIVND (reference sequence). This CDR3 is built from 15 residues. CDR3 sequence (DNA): TGTGCCAGTACCCCGACGGGGACAGGTGAAGAGACCCAGTACTTC. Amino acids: CASTPTGTGEETQYF.

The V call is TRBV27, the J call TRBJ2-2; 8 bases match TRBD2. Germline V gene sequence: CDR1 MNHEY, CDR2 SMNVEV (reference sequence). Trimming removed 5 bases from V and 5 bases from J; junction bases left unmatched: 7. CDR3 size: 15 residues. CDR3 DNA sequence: TGTGCCAGCAGTACCCTAGCGGGTAGGACCGGGGAGCTGTTTTTT. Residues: CASSTLAGRTGELFF.

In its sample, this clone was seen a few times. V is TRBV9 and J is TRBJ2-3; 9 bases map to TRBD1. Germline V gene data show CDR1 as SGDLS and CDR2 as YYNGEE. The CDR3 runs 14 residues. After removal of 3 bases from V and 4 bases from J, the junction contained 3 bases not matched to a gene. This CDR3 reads CASSAGQGPDTQYF. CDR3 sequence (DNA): TGTGCCAGCAGCGCTGGACAGGGGCCAGATACGCAGTATTTT.

The CDR3 region has the DNA TGTGCCAGTAGTATAGAGGGCGGGTATCAGCCCCAGCATTTT. Translated: CASSIEGGYQPQHF. The V call is TRBV19, the J call TRBJ1-5; D remains unclear. The CDR3 totals 14 residues. Germline V CDR1 and CDR2: LNHDA, SQIVND (reference sequence). V lost 0 bases and J 5 bases, leaving 8 bases between the germline ends. Variable domain in full (rest from reference TRBV19 and TRBJ1-5): DGGITQSPKYLFRKEGQNVTLSCEQNLNHDAMYWYRQDPGQGLRLIYYSQIVNDFQKGDIAEGYSVSREKKESFPLTVTSAQKNPTAFYLCASSIEGGYQPQHFGDGTRLSIL.

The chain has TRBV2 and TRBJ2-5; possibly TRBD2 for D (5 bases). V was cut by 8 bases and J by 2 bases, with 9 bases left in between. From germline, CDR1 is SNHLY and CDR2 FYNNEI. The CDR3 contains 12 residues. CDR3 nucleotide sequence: TGTGCCAGCCCGGGAACTCAAGAGACCCAGTACTTC. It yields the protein CASPGTQETQYF.

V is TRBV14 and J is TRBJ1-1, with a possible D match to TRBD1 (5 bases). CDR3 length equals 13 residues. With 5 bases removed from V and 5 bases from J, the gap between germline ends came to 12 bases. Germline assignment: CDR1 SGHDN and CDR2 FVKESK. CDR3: CASSLWTKTEAFF. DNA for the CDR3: TGTGCCAGCAGCTTATGGACAAAAACTGAAGCTTTCTTT.

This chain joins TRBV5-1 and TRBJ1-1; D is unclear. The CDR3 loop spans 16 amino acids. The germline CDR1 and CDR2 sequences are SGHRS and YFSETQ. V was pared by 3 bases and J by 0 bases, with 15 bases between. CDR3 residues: CASSSRSGSMNTEAFF. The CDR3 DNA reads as TGCGCCAGCAGCTCCAGATCCGGATCAATGAACACTGAAGCTTTCTTT.

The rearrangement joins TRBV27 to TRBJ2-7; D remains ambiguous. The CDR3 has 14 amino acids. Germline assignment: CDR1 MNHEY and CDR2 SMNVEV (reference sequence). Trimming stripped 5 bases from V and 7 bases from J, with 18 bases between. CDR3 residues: CASSKQEYDKEQYF. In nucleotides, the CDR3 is TGTGCCAGCAGTAAACAAGAGTACGATAAGGAGCAGTACTTC.

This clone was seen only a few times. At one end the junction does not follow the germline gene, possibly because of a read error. CDR3 coding DNA: TGTGCCAGCGGACAGGGGGAGAGCTCCTACAATGAGCAGTTCTTC. It yields the protein CASGQGESSYNEQFF. The genes are TRBV4-1 and TRBJ2-1, with 10 bases matching TRBD1. The CDR3 totals 15 residues. The germline CDR1 and CDR2 sequences are MGHRA and YSYEKL.

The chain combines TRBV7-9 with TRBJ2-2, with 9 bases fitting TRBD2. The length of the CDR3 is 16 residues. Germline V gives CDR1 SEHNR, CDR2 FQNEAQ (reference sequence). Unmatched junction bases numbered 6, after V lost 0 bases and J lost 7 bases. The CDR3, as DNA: TGTGCCAGCAGCTTAGCCTGGACTAGCGAGCTCGGGGAGCTGTTTTTT. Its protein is CASSLAWTSELGELFF.

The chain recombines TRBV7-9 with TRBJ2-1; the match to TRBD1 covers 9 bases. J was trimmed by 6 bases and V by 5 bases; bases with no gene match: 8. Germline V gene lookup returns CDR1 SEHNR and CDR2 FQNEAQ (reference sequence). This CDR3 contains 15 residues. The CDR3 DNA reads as TGTGCCAGCAGCGCAACAGGGGGCTGGGTCAATGAGCAGTTCTTC. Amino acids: CASSATGGWVNEQFF. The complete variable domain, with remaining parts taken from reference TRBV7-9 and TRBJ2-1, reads DTGVSQNPRHKITKRGQNVTFRCDPISEHNRLYWYRQTLGQGPEFLTYFQNEAQLEKSRLLSDRFSAERPKGSFSTLEIQRTEQGDSAMYLCASSATGGWVNEQFFGPGTRLTVL.

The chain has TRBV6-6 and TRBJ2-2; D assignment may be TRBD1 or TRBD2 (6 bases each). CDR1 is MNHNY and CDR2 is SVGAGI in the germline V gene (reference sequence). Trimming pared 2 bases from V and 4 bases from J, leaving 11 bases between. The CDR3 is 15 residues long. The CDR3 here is CASSYIGGTTGELFF. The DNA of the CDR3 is TGTGCCAGCAGTTACATCGGGGGCACCACCGGGGAGCTGTTTTTT.

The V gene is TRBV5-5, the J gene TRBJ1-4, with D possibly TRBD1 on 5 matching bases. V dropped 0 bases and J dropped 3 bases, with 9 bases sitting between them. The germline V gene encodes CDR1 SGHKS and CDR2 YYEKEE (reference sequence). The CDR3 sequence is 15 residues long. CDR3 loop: CASSLVQGPNEKLFF. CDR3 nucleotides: TGTGCCAGCAGCTTGGTTCAGGGACCTAATGAAAAACTGTTTTTT.

For the CDR3, the DNA is TGCGCCAGCAGCCACGGACGTGGGAATGAAAAACTGTTTTTT. The encoded protein is CASSHGRGNEKLFF. The genes are TRBV4-3 and TRBJ1-4; D uncertain. V lost 3 bases and J lost 5, with 10 bases in between. Germline V gives CDR1 LGHNA, CDR2 YSLEER. CDR3 size: 14 residues.

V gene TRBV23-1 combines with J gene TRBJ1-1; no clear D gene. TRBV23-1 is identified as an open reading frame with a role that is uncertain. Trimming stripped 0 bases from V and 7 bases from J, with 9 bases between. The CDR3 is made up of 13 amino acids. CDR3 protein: CASSQSVGIEAFF. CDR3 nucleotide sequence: TGCGCCAGCAGTCAATCAGTGGGCATTGAAGCTTTCTTT.

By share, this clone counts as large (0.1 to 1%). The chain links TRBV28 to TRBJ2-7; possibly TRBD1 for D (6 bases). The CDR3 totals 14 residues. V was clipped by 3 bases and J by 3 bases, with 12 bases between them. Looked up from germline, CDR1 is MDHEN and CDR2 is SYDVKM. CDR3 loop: CASSLVQGSYEQYF. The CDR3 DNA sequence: TGTGCCAGCAGTTTGGTCCAGGGGAGCTACGAGCAGTACTTC.

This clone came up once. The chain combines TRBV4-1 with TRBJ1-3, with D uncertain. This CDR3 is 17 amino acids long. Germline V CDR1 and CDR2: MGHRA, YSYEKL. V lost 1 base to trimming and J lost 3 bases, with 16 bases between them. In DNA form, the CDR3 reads TGCGCCAGCAGCCAAGTCGGGAGAATGGCTGGTGGAAACACCATATATTTT. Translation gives CASSQVGRMAGGNTIYF.